The T cell receptor beta chain under discussion was sequenced for a study of T cell repertoires in cytomegalovirus infection. The CDR3 loop spans 15 amino acids. The V end was cut by 1 base, the J end by 1 base, with 12 bases between. Germline lookup yields CDR1 SGHRS and CDR2 YFSETQ. Each CDR3 protein gets one entry after TCRdb re-called the reads with MiXCR. The table lists approximately 500,000 distinct CDR3 sequences, 25% to 35% of them singletons, with 17% in the top ten. As regards this clonotype: Its matching antigen is unknown.

The sequences come from cultured PBMCs, collected from culture after CMV antigen stimulation. V gene TRBV5-1 combines with J gene TRBJ2-7; D may be TRBD1 or TRBD2 (6 bases each). The sequence was obtained from a human donor in good health (CMV status not recorded). Some clones in this sample may be carry-over from other donors' samples. CDR3 sequence (DNA): TGCGCCAGCAGCTTGTACGGGGGCGATTCCTACGAGCAGTACGTC. Translated: CASSLYGGDSYEQYV.